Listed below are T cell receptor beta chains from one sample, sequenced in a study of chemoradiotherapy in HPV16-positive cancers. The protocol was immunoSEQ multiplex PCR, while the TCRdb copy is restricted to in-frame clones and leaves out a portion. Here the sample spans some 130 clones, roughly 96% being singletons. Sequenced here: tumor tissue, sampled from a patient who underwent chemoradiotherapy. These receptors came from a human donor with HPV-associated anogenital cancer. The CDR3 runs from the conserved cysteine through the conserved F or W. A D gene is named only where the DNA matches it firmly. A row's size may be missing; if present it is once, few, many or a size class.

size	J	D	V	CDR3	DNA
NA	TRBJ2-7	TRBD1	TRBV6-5	CASRPRDRLLHEQYF	TGTGCCAGCAGACCTCGGGACAGATTACTCCACGAGCAGTACTTC
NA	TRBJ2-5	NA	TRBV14	CASSPTRETQYF	TGTGCCAGCAGCCCTACCCGGGAGACCCAGTACTTC
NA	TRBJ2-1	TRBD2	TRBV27	CASRPNSGFNNEQFF	TGTGCCAGCAGACCGAATAGCGGGTTTAACAATGAGCAGTTCTTC
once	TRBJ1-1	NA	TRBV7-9	CASRGGRGKSEAFF	TGTGCCAGCAGGGGGGGTAGAGGGAAGTCTGAAGCTTTCTTT
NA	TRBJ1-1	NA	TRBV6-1	CASSARQNTEAFF	TGTGCCAGCAGTGCCCGACAGAACACTGAAGCTTTCTTT
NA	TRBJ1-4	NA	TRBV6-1	CASSSRGTNEKLFF	TGTGCCAGCAGTTCCAGGGGTACTAATGAAAAACTGTTTTTT
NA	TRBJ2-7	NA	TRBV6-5	CASSYRGPYEQYF	TGTGCCAGCAGTTACCGGGGACCCTACGAGCAGTACTTC
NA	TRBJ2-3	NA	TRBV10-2	CASSEGTDTQYF	TGCGCCAGCAGCGAGGGGACAGATACGCAGTATTTT
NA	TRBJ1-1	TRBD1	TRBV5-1	CASSPRGWTEAFF	TGCGCCAGCAGCCCCAGGGGGTGGACTGAAGCTTTCTTT
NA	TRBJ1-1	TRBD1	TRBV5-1	CASSWTPRTGVTEAFF	TGCGCCAGCAGCTGGACGCCGAGGACAGGGGTTACTGAAGCTTTCTTT
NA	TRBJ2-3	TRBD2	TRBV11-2	CASSLGRGEDTQYF	TGTGCCAGCAGCTTAGGACGGGGGGAGGATACGCAGTATTTT
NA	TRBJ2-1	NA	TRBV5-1	CASSFEGPNDEQFF	TGCGCCAGCAGCTTTGAGGGGCCGAACGATGAGCAGTTCTTC
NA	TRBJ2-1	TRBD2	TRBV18	CASSPQTSGGYNEQFF	TGTGCCAGCTCACCCCAGACTAGCGGGGGCTACAATGAGCAGTTCTTC
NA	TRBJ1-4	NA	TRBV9	CASSGTQGLGEKLFF	TGTGCCAGCAGCGGGACTCAGGGGTTGGGGGAAAAACTGTTTTTT
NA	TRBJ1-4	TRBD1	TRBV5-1	CASSLGQGNEKLFF	TGCGCCAGCAGCTTGGGACAGGGTAATGAAAAACTGTTTTTT
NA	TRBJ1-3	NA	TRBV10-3	CAISEPTGNTIYF	TGTGCCATCAGTGAGCCTACAGGAAACACCATATATTTT
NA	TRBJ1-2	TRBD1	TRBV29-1	CSVELQGANGYTF	TGCAGCGTTGAATTGCAGGGGGCTAATGGCTACACCTTC
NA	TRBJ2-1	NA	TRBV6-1	CASSLSREWGLGFF	TGTGCCAGCAGTCTGAGTCGCGAATGGGGTCTTGGGTTCTTC
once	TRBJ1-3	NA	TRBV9	CASSVEPGNSGNTIYF	TGTGCCAGCAGCGTAGAGCCAGGCAACTCTGGAAACACCATATATTTT
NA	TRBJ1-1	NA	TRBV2	CASSETQGLNTEAFF	TGTGCCAGCAGTGAAACCCAGGGATTGAACACTGAAGCTTTCTTT
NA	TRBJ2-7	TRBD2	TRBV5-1	CASSPGLANEQYF	TGCGCCAGCAGCCCGGGACTAGCCAACGAGCAGTACTTC
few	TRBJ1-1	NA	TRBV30	CAWSVQASTEAFF	TGTGCCTGGAGTGTACAAGCGAGCACTGAAGCTTTCTTT
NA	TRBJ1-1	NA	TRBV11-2	CASSFLNPVNTEAFF	TGTGCCAGCAGCTTCCTAAATCCAGTGAACACTGAAGCTTTCTTT